This T cell receptor (beta chain) comes out of a study of CD8+CD57+ T cells in acquired aplastic anemia. Study-wide context: Sorted CD4+ and CD8+ cells yielded roughly 3.2 ug of DNA on average. The study, taken as a whole, reports: Overlapping CD8+ CDR3 repertoires of patients and controls contained roughly 27 shared sequences.

Profiles of TCR beta VDJ and CDR3 were generated from a genomic DNA template. MiXCR was run by TCRdb on the reads, yielding one entry per CDR3 protein. Of under 350,000 distinct CDR3 sequences detected, 45% to 65% appear once; the ten largest clones hold under 1.5%. With respect to this clonotype: Antigen unknown.

Per germline, CDR1 MNHNY and CDR2 SVGAGI (reference sequence). CDR3 length: 13 residues. Deletions cut 11 bases from V and 2 bases from J, with 15 bases between. Patients chosen for sequencing had CD8+CD57+ cells that had expanded, as shown by flow cytometry. Severe acquired aplastic anemia was present in every patient. The sequence came from a human donor with aplastic anemia. Sequences were obtained from sorted CD4+, CD8+, or CD8+CD57+ T cells (not recorded which) from PBMCs. V and J are TRBV6-6 and TRBJ1-1; D gene uncertain. This CDR3 reads CAGTETFNTEAFF. The CDR3 DNA reads as TGTGCCGGTACAGAAACTTTTAACACTGAAGCTTTCTTT.